Listed below are T cell receptor beta chains from one sample, sequenced in a study of PD-L1 blockade in urothelial cancer. Libraries were prepared by immunoSEQ multiplex PCR; TCRdb keeps only in-frame clonotypes and omits some of them. This table has tens of thousands of clones, around 79% appearing once. Sequences were derived from PBMCs, sampled around atezolizumab (anti-PD-L1) treatment. These receptors were obtained from a man aged 65 to 85 with urothelial cancer. Both conserved end residues are part of each CDR3. A D gene is named only where the DNA matches it firmly. The size entry is marked missing in some rows and otherwise reads once, few, many or a size class.

d_gene: .; v_gene: TRBV7-9; abundance: once; j_gene: TRBJ1-2; CDR3aa: CASSLAPGGYGYTF; CDR3nt: TGTGCCAGCAGCTTAGCGCCGGGTGGCTATGGCTACACCTTC
d_gene: TRBD2; v_gene: TRBV10-3; abundance: .; j_gene: TRBJ2-2; CDR3aa: CAISGGLAGAGELFF; CDR3nt: TGTGCCATCAGTGGAGGTCTAGCGGGTGCCGGGGAGCTGTTTTTT
d_gene: TRBD1; v_gene: TRBV10-3; abundance: .; j_gene: TRBJ2-7; CDR3aa: CAISDMDRVHEQYF; CDR3nt: TGTGCCATCAGTGACATGGACAGGGTCCACGAGCAGTACTTC
d_gene: .; v_gene: TRBV27; abundance: .; j_gene: TRBJ2-7; CDR3aa: CASSPATALPGYEQYF; CDR3nt: TGTGCCAGCAGTCCGGCGACAGCTCTTCCTGGCTACGAGCAGTACTTC
d_gene: .; v_gene: TRBV18; abundance: few; j_gene: TRBJ2-7; CDR3aa: CASSSHLGVDEQYF; CDR3nt: TGTGCCAGCTCGTCGCACTTAGGGGTGGACGAGCAGTACTTC
d_gene: TRBD1; v_gene: TRBV5-6; abundance: .; j_gene: TRBJ2-1; CDR3aa: CASSLYGTGTNEQFF; CDR3nt: TGTGCCAGCAGCTTGTACGGGACAGGGACCAATGAGCAGTTCTTC
d_gene: .; v_gene: TRBV28; abundance: .; j_gene: TRBJ1-1; CDR3aa: CASSASRGWATEAFF; CDR3nt: TGTGCCAGCAGCGCGTCGAGGGGGTGGGCCACTGAAGCTTTCTTT
d_gene: TRBD1; v_gene: TRBV5-1; abundance: .; j_gene: TRBJ1-5; CDR3aa: CASSLGGQGDQPQHF; CDR3nt: TGCGCCAGCAGCTTGGGTGGGCAGGGGGATCAGCCCCAGCATTTT
d_gene: TRBD2; v_gene: TRBV18; abundance: .; j_gene: TRBJ2-1; CDR3aa: CASSPSSGLVDEQFF; CDR3nt: TGTGCCAGCTCACCATCATCGGGACTAGTGGATGAGCAGTTCTTC
d_gene: TRBD1; v_gene: TRBV6-5; abundance: .; j_gene: TRBJ2-2; CDR3aa: CASRVGTGNTGELFF; CDR3nt: TGTGCCAGCAGAGTTGGGACAGGGAACACCGGGGAGCTGTTTTTT
d_gene: .; v_gene: TRBV5-1; abundance: .; j_gene: TRBJ2-1; CDR3aa: CASSLKSSGTNEQFF; CDR3nt: TGCGCCAGCAGCTTGAAATCCAGCGGCACCAATGAGCAGTTCTTC
d_gene: .; v_gene: TRBV5-1; abundance: .; j_gene: TRBJ2-1; CDR3aa: CASRPPGTYNEQFF; CDR3nt: TGCGCCAGCCGACCTCCCGGGACTTACAATGAGCAGTTCTTC
d_gene: TRBD1; v_gene: TRBV7-8; abundance: .; j_gene: TRBJ1-5; CDR3aa: CASSLGQGFYQPQHF; CDR3nt: TGTGCCAGCAGCTTGGGACAGGGATTTTATCAGCCCCAGCATTTT
d_gene: .; v_gene: TRBV6-1; abundance: .; j_gene: TRBJ2-5; CDR3aa: CATGRGGTIQETQYF; CDR3nt: TGTGCCACCGGAAGGGGGGGTACTATCCAAGAGACCCAGTACTTC
d_gene: TRBD2; v_gene: TRBV2; abundance: .; j_gene: TRBJ2-1; CDR3aa: CASTLAGNEQFF; CDR3nt: TGTGCCAGCACGCTAGCGGGGAATGAGCAGTTCTTC
d_gene: TRBD2; v_gene: TRBV10-1; abundance: once; j_gene: TRBJ2-1; CDR3aa: CASSEVLAGGLNEQFF; CDR3nt: TGCGCCAGCAGTGAAGTACTAGCGGGAGGTCTCAATGAGCAGTTCTTC
d_gene: TRBD1; v_gene: TRBV10-1; abundance: .; j_gene: TRBJ2-7; CDR3aa: CASSEFGTGGFEQYF; CDR3nt: TGCGCCAGCAGTGAGTTTGGGACAGGGGGGTTCGAGCAGTACTTC
d_gene: .; v_gene: TRBV7-9; abundance: .; j_gene: TRBJ1-5; CDR3aa: CASSLDSNNQPQHF; CDR3nt: TGTGCCAGCAGCCTGGACAGCAACAATCAGCCCCAGCATTTT
d_gene: .; v_gene: TRBV28; abundance: .; j_gene: TRBJ1-3; CDR3aa: CASSHRDSGNTIYF; CDR3nt: TGTGCCAGCAGTCACAGGGATAGCGGAAACACCATATATTTT
d_gene: .; v_gene: TRBV5-1; abundance: .; j_gene: TRBJ2-2; CDR3aa: CASSAAGVTGGELFF; CDR3nt: TGCGCCAGCAGCGCAGCAGGGGTGACGGGCGGGGAGCTGTTTTTT
d_gene: .; v_gene: TRBV2; abundance: .; j_gene: TRBJ2-5; CDR3aa: CASSVESGARETQYF; CDR3nt: TGTGCCAGCAGTGTGGAGTCAGGGGCTCGAGAGACCCAGTACTTC
d_gene: .; v_gene: TRBV6-5; abundance: few; j_gene: TRBJ1-1; CDR3aa: CASRPKGDTEAFF; CDR3nt: TGTGCCAGCAGACCCAAGGGGGACACTGAAGCTTTCTTT
d_gene: TRBD2; v_gene: TRBV9; abundance: .; j_gene: TRBJ2-5; CDR3aa: CASSVDSAGGETQYF; CDR3nt: TGTGCCAGCAGCGTAGATAGCGCGGGGGGCGAGACCCAGTACTTC
d_gene: TRBD1; v_gene: TRBV7-2; abundance: .; j_gene: TRBJ2-7; CDR3aa: CASSLSYETGGEQYF; CDR3nt: TGTGCCAGCAGCTTATCGTATGAGACAGGGGGCGAGCAGTACTTC
d_gene: .; v_gene: TRBV6-5; abundance: few; j_gene: TRBJ1-2; CDR3aa: CASSSADPYYGYTF; CDR3nt: TGTGCCAGCAGTTCAGCGGATCCGTACTATGGCTACACCTTC
d_gene: .; v_gene: TRBV18; abundance: .; j_gene: TRBJ2-7; CDR3aa: CASSQVQAGIAEQYF; CDR3nt: TGTGCCAGCTCTCAGGTTCAGGCCGGGATTGCCGAGCAGTACTTC
d_gene: TRBD1; v_gene: TRBV7-9; abundance: .; j_gene: TRBJ1-1; CDR3aa: CASSFRGQGRTTEAFF; CDR3nt: TGTGCCAGCAGCTTTCGGGGACAGGGAAGGACGACTGAAGCTTTCTTT
d_gene: .; v_gene: TRBV4-1; abundance: .; j_gene: TRBJ2-1; CDR3aa: CASSHRFAPQFF; CDR3nt: TGCGCCAGCAGCCACCGGTTCGCCCCCCAGTTCTTC
d_gene: .; v_gene: TRBV11-2; abundance: .; j_gene: TRBJ2-7; CDR3aa: CASSLIQGSEQYF; CDR3nt: TGTGCCAGCAGCTTAATTCAGGGGAGCGAGCAGTACTTC
d_gene: TRBD1; v_gene: TRBV5-1; abundance: .; j_gene: TRBJ2-7; CDR3aa: CASSLGGRQGLPYEQYF; CDR3nt: TGCGCCAGCAGCTTGGGCGGGCGACAGGGGCTCCCCTACGAGCAGTACTTC
d_gene: .; v_gene: TRBV28; abundance: once; j_gene: TRBJ1-4; CDR3aa: CASTGLNEKLFF; CDR3nt: TGTGCCAGTACGGGTCTTAATGAAAAACTGTTTTTT
d_gene: TRBD1; v_gene: TRBV7-9; abundance: .; j_gene: TRBJ1-4; CDR3aa: CASSPGDSYEKLFF; CDR3nt: TGTGCCAGCAGCCCGGGGGACAGCTATGAAAAACTGTTTTTT
d_gene: TRBD1; v_gene: TRBV5-1; abundance: .; j_gene: TRBJ2-7; CDR3aa: CASSPGTGHYEQYF; CDR3nt: TGCGCCAGCAGTCCCGGGACAGGCCACTACGAGCAGTACTTC
d_gene: TRBD2; v_gene: TRBV27; abundance: .; j_gene: TRBJ2-2; CDR3aa: CASSPRSRGLAGGWAGELFF; CDR3nt: TGTGCCAGCAGTCCCCGGTCGAGGGGACTAGCGGGAGGTTGGGCCGGGGAGCTGTTTTTT
d_gene: TRBD1; v_gene: TRBV4-1; abundance: .; j_gene: TRBJ1-4; CDR3aa: CASSRTGGPNEKLFF; CDR3nt: TGCGCCAGCAGCCGGACAGGGGGCCCTAATGAAAAACTGTTTTTT
d_gene: TRBD2; v_gene: TRBV7-7; abundance: few; j_gene: TRBJ2-1; CDR3aa: CASSPGLAGDGDEQFF; CDR3nt: TGTGCTAGCAGCCCAGGACTAGCGGGAGACGGGGATGAGCAGTTCTTC
d_gene: .; v_gene: TRBV5-4; abundance: .; j_gene: TRBJ2-3; CDR3aa: CASSLAAGTTDTQYF; CDR3nt: TGTGCCAGCAGCTTGGCTGCAGGAACCACAGATACGCAGTATTTT
d_gene: TRBD1; v_gene: TRBV6-1; abundance: .; j_gene: TRBJ1-4; CDR3aa: CASIQGADGKLFF; CDR3nt: TGTGCCAGCATACAGGGGGCGGATGGAAAACTGTTTTTT
d_gene: TRBD1; v_gene: TRBV6-4; abundance: .; j_gene: TRBJ2-2; CDR3aa: CASSDSQGETGELFF; CDR3nt: TGTGCCAGCAGTGACTCCCAGGGGGAGACCGGGGAGCTGTTTTTT
d_gene: TRBD2; v_gene: TRBV13; abundance: .; j_gene: TRBJ2-5; CDR3aa: CASTLYAGGQETQYF; CDR3nt: TGTGCCAGCACCCTATACGCGGGAGGGCAAGAGACCCAGTACTTC
d_gene: TRBD1; v_gene: TRBV27; abundance: .; j_gene: TRBJ1-1; CDR3aa: CASRGGQLNTEAFF; CDR3nt: TGTGCCAGCAGGGGGGGACAGTTGAACACTGAAGCTTTCTTT
d_gene: TRBD1; v_gene: TRBV5-4; abundance: .; j_gene: TRBJ1-1; CDR3aa: CASSWDRGAAFF; CDR3nt: TGTGCCAGCAGCTGGGACAGGGGAGCAGCTTTCTTT
d_gene: .; v_gene: TRBV5-4; abundance: .; j_gene: TRBJ2-3; CDR3aa: CASSLAGAGSDTQYF; CDR3nt: TGTGCCAGCAGCTTGGCGGGAGCCGGCTCAGATACGCAGTATTTT
d_gene: .; v_gene: TRBV6-4; abundance: .; j_gene: TRBJ1-2; CDR3aa: CASSVSPGIYYGYTF; CDR3nt: TGTGCCAGCAGCGTATCACCGGGAATTTACTATGGCTACACCTTC
d_gene: TRBD1; v_gene: TRBV6-6; abundance: .; j_gene: TRBJ1-3; CDR3aa: CASNTGGGNTIYF; CDR3nt: TGTGCCAGCAATACAGGGGGAGGAAACACCATATATTTT
d_gene: TRBD1; v_gene: TRBV7-8; abundance: .; j_gene: TRBJ2-7; CDR3aa: CASSPERDRGRYEQYF; CDR3nt: TGTGCCAGCAGCCCCGAGAGGGACAGGGGCCGCTACGAGCAGTACTTC